The present TCR beta chain was sequenced within a study of blood T cell repertoires in COVID-19. Study at large: T cells, B-cell-depleted T cells, or PBMCs provided the cDNA or gDNA that served as material.

V lost 4 bases, J lost 4 bases, and 10 bases stayed unmatched. The CDR3 contains 17 residues. Germline V gene lookup returns CDR1 KGHSH and CDR2 LQKENI. Study processing details: Reference gene primer amplification gave nucleated cell count estimates. Repertoires were generated with immunoSEQ multiplex PCR, while TCRdb's copy carries only in-frame clones and drops some. V, J and clone size were drawn from that table, and D and trimming were deduced from the DNA. Of about 70,000 clones in the sample, roughly 73% were seen once. This clone was seen once. This chain links TRBV18 with TRBJ2-2, with 9 bases identical to TRBD2. The sample consisted of peripheral blood. The source of this sequence is a woman aged 55-70 years with acute or convalescent COVID-19. The CDR3 is CASSLKISGGSTGELFF. The CDR3, as DNA: TGTGCCAGCTCACTGAAGATTAGCGGGGGTTCCACCGGGGAGCTGTTTTTT.